Presented here are 17 T cell receptor beta chains from one specimen sequenced in a study of T cell changes during pregnancy in multiple sclerosis (dated by TCRdb to about 2019). The method behind the library was the immunoSEQ multiplex PCR assay. TCRdb obtained this table from immuneACCESS and retained in-frame rearrangements with V and J assigned. These tables miss some clones; where compared with another copy, unresolved V genes account for less than half of the shortfall, and the remainder is unexplained. For this sample there are about 85,000 clones; 90% to 95% appear just once. The ten largest clones capture roughly 2.5% of the sample. Here the sequenced sample was peripheral blood, taken in the first trimester of pregnancy. The receptor set was obtained from a female donor with multiple sclerosis, enrolled in a pregnancy study.

This chain links TRBV19 with TRBJ1-2, with 8 positions matching TRBD1. CDR3 length: 14 amino acids. Trimming took 5 bases from V and 7 from J; bases not matched to a gene: 9. Germline lookup yields CDR1 LNHDA and CDR2 SQIVND (reference sequence). The CDR3 sequence: CASSSTGDLAGYTF. The CDR3 coding sequence is TGTGCCAGTAGTTCGACAGGGGATTTGGCTGGCTACACCTTC.

The chain uses TRBV5-5 and TRBJ1-3; D may be TRBD1 (5 bases). The CDR3 totals 14 residues. The V end lost 4 bases, the J end lost 3 bases, and 11 bases lay between the germline ends. CDR1 SGHKS and CDR2 YYEKEE come from the germline V gene (reference sequence). The DNA for the CDR3 is TGTGCCAGCAGCCTCAGGGTGGATGGAAACACCATATATTTT. Amino acid sequence: CASSLRVDGNTIYF.

The chain links TRBV5-1 to TRBJ2-3; 8 bases agree with TRBD1. V shed 4 bases, J shed 9 bases, and the junction held 10 bases outside the gene matches. This CDR3 spans 14 amino acids. CDR1 and CDR2 from the germline V gene are SGHRS and YFSETQ. CDR3 DNA sequence: TGCGCCAGCAGCCCGGACAGGGCTCAGCGGACGCAGTATTTT. It is translated as CASSPDRAQRTQYF.

The V and J genes are TRBV19 and TRBJ2-7; a possible D gene is TRBD2 (6 bases). Looked up from germline, CDR1 is LNHDA and CDR2 is SQIVND (reference sequence). Trimming removed 0 bases at V and 4 bases at J, with 7 bases between. This CDR3 has 13 amino acids. The CDR3 is CASSIEGGYEQYF. The CDR3, as DNA: TGTGCCAGTAGTATAGAGGGGGGATACGAGCAGTACTTC. The full variable domain, rest sourced from reference TRBV19 and TRBJ2-7, is DGGITQSPKYLFRKEGQNVTLSCEQNLNHDAMYWYRQDPGQGLRLIYYSQIVNDFQKGDIAEGYSVSREKKESFPLTVTSAQKNPTAFYLCASSIEGGYEQYFGPGTRLTVT.

The chain links TRBV7-2 to TRBJ2-1, with 9 bases lining up with TRBD1. CDR3 length equals 15 residues. J lost 4 bases, V lost 5 bases, and 6 bases had no gene match. The V gene's germline CDR1 is SGHTA and CDR2 FQGNSA. CDR3 bases: TGTGCCAGCAGCGGTGGACAGGGGTCGTACAATGAGCAGTTCTTC. It encodes CASSGGQGSYNEQFF.

The chain employs TRBV7-3 and TRBJ2-2, with D tentatively TRBD1 (5 bases). CDR1 SGHTA and CDR2 FQGTGA come from the germline V gene. The ends were cut back, 4 bases at V and 0 bases at J, with 9 bases in the middle. The CDR3 has 15 residues. The DNA of the CDR3 is TGTGCCAGCAGCTCGACAGAGGCGAACACCGGGGAGCTGTTTTTT. This translates into CASSSTEANTGELFF.

This clone was counted once. This rearrangement joins TRBV28 to TRBJ2-5, with D uncertain. Trimming removed 3 bases from V and 0 bases from J, with 8 bases in between. The CDR3 loop spans 14 amino acids. Germline CDR1 and CDR2: MDHEN and SYDVKM. As DNA, the CDR3 is TGTGCCAGCAGTTTCTTAGCCAACCAAGAGACCCAGTACTTC. It encodes CASSFLANQETQYF.

This chain uses TRBV7-2 with TRBJ2-7, with TRBD1 matching 7 bases. The CDR3 length is 12 residues. Unmatched junction bases numbered 4, after V lost 5 bases and J lost 6 bases. Germline loops: CDR1 SGHTA, CDR2 FQGNSA. CDR3 amino acids: CASSLTGTEQYF. The CDR3 DNA reads TGTGCCAGCAGCCTGACAGGGACCGAGCAGTACTTC.

This chain connects TRBV7-2 to TRBJ1-1, with a tentative D call TRBD1 (5 bases). Deletions cut 6 bases from V and 1 base from J, with 9 bases between. CDR1 and CDR2 from the germline V gene are SGHTA and FQGNSA. The CDR3 is 13 residues long. This chain's CDR3 is CASSRQPNTEAFF. CDR3 DNA sequence: TGTGCCAGCAGTCGACAGCCGAACACTGAAGCTTTCTTT.

The rearrangement uses TRBV9 and TRBJ2-1, with 8 bases matching TRBD2. This CDR3 region has 14 residues. J was trimmed by 10 bases and V by 1 base; bases with no gene match: 7. Germline V lookup: CDR1 SGDLS, CDR2 YYNGEE. This CDR3 reads CASSVTGGVWEQFF. For the CDR3, the DNA is TGTGCCAGCAGCGTAACGGGAGGGGTCTGGGAGCAGTTCTTC.

The chain recombines TRBV7-2 with TRBJ1-2, with D unclear. The V gene's germline CDR1 is SGHTA and CDR2 FQGNSA. The CDR3 is 14 residues long. V dropped 6 bases and J dropped 4 bases, with 15 bases sitting between them. The CDR3 coding sequence is TGTGCCAGCAGTCAGAGGTCTTTTCTCTATGGCTACACCTTC. This sequence encodes CASSQRSFLYGYTF. Drawing the rest from reference TRBV7-2 and TRBJ1-2, the complete variable domain is GAGVSQSPSNKVTEKGKDVELRCDPISGHTALYWYRQSLGQGLEFLIYFQGNSAPDKSGLPSDRFSAERTGGSVSTLTIQRTQQEDSAVYLCASSQRSFLYGYTFGSGTRLTVV.

V usage is TRBV27 and J usage is TRBJ2-7; 11 bases align to TRBD2. The germline V gene has CDR1 MNHEY and CDR2 SMNVEV (reference sequence). The CDR3 extends over 16 amino acids. J lost 0 bases, V lost 5 bases, and 6 bases had no gene match. The CDR3 DNA follows: TGTGCCAGCAGTCCTACTAGCGGGAGATCCTCCTACGAGCAGTACTTC. Its protein product is CASSPTSGRSSYEQYF.

This clone was counted only a few times. V usage is TRBV7-9 and J usage is TRBJ1-6; no firm D call. Germline CDR1 is SEHNR and CDR2 is FQNEAQ (reference sequence). There are 14 residues in the CDR3. V was cut by 2 bases and J by 4 bases, with 6 bases left in between. CDR3 DNA: TGTGCCAGCAGCTTACTCCGGTATAATTCACCCCTCCACTTT. It codes for CASSLLRYNSPLHF.

The J gene is TRBJ2-1, the V gene TRBV10-3; TRBD2 agrees at 12 bases. Germline assignment: CDR1 ENHRY and CDR2 SYGVKD. V lost 5 bases, J lost 0 bases, and 5 bases stayed unmatched. The CDR3 has 17 amino acids. The CDR3 spells CAISTTSGGNSYNEQFF. As DNA, the CDR3 is TGTGCCATCAGTACTACTAGCGGGGGGAACTCCTACAATGAGCAGTTCTTC.

The chain employs TRBV27 and TRBJ1-1, with D possibly TRBD1 on 5 matching bases. Germline values: CDR1 MNHEY, CDR2 SMNVEV (reference sequence). Trimming left V 2 bases short and J 0 bases short, with 19 bases between. The CDR3 is made up of 18 amino acids. The CDR3 DNA sequence: TGTGCCAGCAGTTTAAGAGGCAGGGCCCTTACTATGAACACTGAAGCTTTCTTT. It yields the protein CASSLRGRALTMNTEAFF.

The V call is TRBV4-3, the J call TRBJ1-2, with 7 bases identical to TRBD1. This CDR3 is 15 amino acids long. Trimming at V came to 0 bases and at J to 7 bases, leaving 8 bases not matched to a gene. Looked up from germline, CDR1 is LGHNA and CDR2 is YSLEER. The CDR3 spells CASSQDWRGPGGYTF. The CDR3 DNA is TGCGCCAGCAGCCAAGATTGGAGGGGGCCTGGTGGCTACACCTTC.

V usage is TRBV7-6 and J usage is TRBJ2-6; D not certain. This CDR3 is 14 amino acids long. Germline CDR1 is SGHVS and CDR2 is FNYEAQ. The V gene lost 4 bases and the J gene lost 1 base, with 5 bases spanning the gap. Written as DNA, the CDR3 is TGTGCCAGCAGCTCCTATTCTGGGGCCAACGTCCTGACTTTC. Its protein product is CASSSYSGANVLTF.